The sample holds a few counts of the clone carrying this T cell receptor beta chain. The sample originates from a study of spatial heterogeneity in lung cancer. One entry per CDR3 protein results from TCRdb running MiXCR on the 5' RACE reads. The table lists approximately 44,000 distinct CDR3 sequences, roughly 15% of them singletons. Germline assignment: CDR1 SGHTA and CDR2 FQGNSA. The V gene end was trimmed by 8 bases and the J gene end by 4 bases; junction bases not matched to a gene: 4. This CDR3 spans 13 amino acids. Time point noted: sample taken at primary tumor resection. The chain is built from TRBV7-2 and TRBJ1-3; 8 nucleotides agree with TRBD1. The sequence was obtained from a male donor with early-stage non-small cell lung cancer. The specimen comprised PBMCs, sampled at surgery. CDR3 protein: CASQGAGGNTIYF. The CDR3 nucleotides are TGTGCCAGCCAGGGGGCCGGAGGAAACACCATATATTTT.